This record concerns one TCR beta chain sequence. Its antigen is unidentified. Unique molecular identifiers were used to barcode this TCRbeta library. TCRdb re-called the PCR reads through MiXCR, storing one row per CDR3 protein. The sample includes around 580,000 distinct CDR3 sequences, approximately 22% of them seen just once. The sample belongs to a study of T-cell reconstitution after alpha-beta-depleted transplantation in children. CDR3 size: 15 residues. V lost 3 bases to trimming and J lost 5 bases, with 16 bases between them. Notes on the study in general: Where alpha-beta T cells came from about two months after transplant was reportedly several hundred expanded graft clones. Recipient T cells and thymic progenitors that survived were the source of the high TCRbeta diversity seen at day 60 in some patients. Hyperexpanded clones declined; after one year, newly produced T cells mostly supplied diversity.

The rearrangement uses TRBV12-3 or TRBV12-4 and TRBJ2-5; the D gene is possibly TRBD2 (5 bases). The sequence was collected from a boy younger than two who had a stem cell transplant for acute myeloid leukemia, so the T cells may come from the graft donor. The sequencing here drew on PBMCs, mostly from graft donor cells, taken 360 days after TCRalphabeta/CD19-depleted stem cell transplant. The CDR3 reads CASSFLPGDYETQYF. CDR3 bases: TGTGCCAGCAGTTTTTTGCCCGGGGATTATGAGACCCAGTACTTC.